The 20 T cell receptor beta chains presented below share a single source sample, sequenced in a study of T cell clones after liver transplantation. Repertoires were generated with immunoSEQ multiplex PCR, while TCRdb's copy carries only in-frame clones and drops some. The data show roughly 100,000 clones, about 81% seen once. Sequenced material: CD4+ T cells from blood, taken around 4 years after liver transplant. Source of these receptors: a human patient who received a liver transplant. The graft donor may account for some of the T cells.

The chain uses TRBV27 and TRBJ2-2; perhaps TRBD2 as D (5 bases). The CDR3 extends over 15 amino acids. Germline-derived CDR1 and CDR2 are MNHEY and SMNVEV (reference sequence). V lost 5 bases and J lost 5, with 15 bases in between. CDR3 sequence (DNA): TGTGCCAGCAGTCTGGCGGGTCTCCCAACCGGGGAGCTGTTTTTT. Translating gives CASSLAGLPTGELFF.

This clone occurred once. The chain has TRBV5-4 and TRBJ1-3; no definite D call. The CDR3 is 17 amino acids. V lost 3 bases and J 0 bases, leaving 16 bases between the germline ends. Germline lookup yields CDR1 SGHNT and CDR2 YYREEE (reference sequence). In DNA, the CDR3 is TGTGCCAGCAGCTCGGGAGCACTTGCCACCTCTGGAAACACCATATATTTT. It encodes CASSSGALATSGNTIYF.

The J gene is TRBJ2-7, the V gene TRBV18; D could derive from TRBD1 or TRBD2 (5 bases each). The CDR3 totals 14 residues. V was pared by 3 bases and J by 7 bases, with 16 bases between. Germline V gives CDR1 KGHSH, CDR2 LQKENI. The DNA for the CDR3 is TGTGCCAGCTCACCTTTGGGGGTTCAGGTGGAGCAGTACTTC. Encoded protein: CASSPLGVQVEQYF.

The chain is built from TRBV6-6 and TRBJ2-7; TRBD1 agrees at 9 bases. Trimming at V came to 5 bases and at J to 2 bases, leaving 4 bases not matched to a gene. This CDR3 is 14 amino acids long. Germline loops: CDR1 MNHNY, CDR2 SVGAGI (reference sequence). The CDR3 is CASSPRQGAYEQYF. For the CDR3, the DNA is TGTGCCAGCAGTCCCCGACAGGGGGCCTACGAGCAGTACTTC.

This chain connects TRBV7-2 to TRBJ2-7, with D hard to call. CDR1 is SGHTA, CDR2 FQGNSA, per germline. V gave up 8 bases and J gave up 0 bases, with 14 bases separating them. CDR3 size: 14 residues. The CDR3 nucleotides read TGTGCCAGCGGCCTGGGTGGGGTCTCCTACGAGCAGTACTTC. This sequence encodes CASGLGGVSYEQYF.

This rearrangement joins TRBV7-2 to TRBJ1-6, with D unresolved. Trimming shortened V by 4 bases and J by 7 bases, and 11 bases separated the two germline ends. The CDR3 extends over 14 amino acids. Looked up from germline, CDR1 is SGHTA and CDR2 is FQGNSA. DNA for the CDR3: TGTGCCAGCAGCTCCCGGACCGACAATTCACCCCTCCACTTT. Amino acid sequence: CASSSRTDNSPLHF.

Of note for this clone: The same CDR3 can be traced to other DNA sequences in this sample. The rearrangement uses TRBV7-2 and TRBJ2-7; the D gene could be TRBD1 or TRBD2 (5 bases each). This CDR3 comprises 14 residues. From germline, CDR1 is SGHTA and CDR2 FQGNSA. Trimming took off 1 base at V and 0 bases at J, with 7 bases between the two ends. DNA for the CDR3: TGTGCCAGCAGCTTAGGAGGGGCCTCCTACGAGCAGTACTTC. Its translation is CASSLGGASYEQYF.

This clone was found many times. This chain uses TRBV18 with TRBJ1-1, with D perhaps matching TRBD1 (6 bases). V lost 2 bases and J lost 1, with 11 bases in between. Germline values: CDR1 KGHSH, CDR2 LQKENI. This CDR3 comprises 15 residues. CDR3 residues: CASSPLTGENTEAFF. The CDR3, as DNA: TGTGCCAGCTCACCATTGACAGGCGAGAACACTGAAGCTTTCTTT.

The chain joins TRBV6-5 to TRBJ1-1; D not resolved. V lost 9 bases and J lost 11, with 22 bases in between. Germline V gene data show CDR1 as MNHEY and CDR2 as SVGAGI. There are 13 residues in the CDR3. CDR3 sequence reads: CASSSGPSGIAFF. CDR3 sequence (DNA): TGTGCCAGTTCGTCAGGCCCAAGCGGAATTGCTTTCTTT.

The rearrangement uses TRBV7-3 and TRBJ2-1, with TRBD2 matching over 10 bases. CDR3 size: 16 residues. The ends lost 5 bases at V and 6 bases at J; junction bases unmatched: 10. CDR1 and CDR2 (germline): SGHTA, FQGTGA. For the CDR3, the DNA is TGTGCCAGCAGCCGCGCTCCGGGACTAGCGACCAATGAGCAGTTCTTC. Translation gives CASSRAPGLATNEQFF. The complete variable domain, with remaining parts taken from reference TRBV7-3 and TRBJ2-1, reads GAGVSQTPSNKVTEKGKYVELRCDPISGHTALYWYRQSLGQGPEFLIYFQGTGAADDSGLPNDRFFAVRPEGSVSTLKIQRTERGDSAVYLCASSRAPGLATNEQFFGPGTRLTVL.

The chain links TRBV19 to TRBJ2-5; D ambiguous. The CDR3 extends over 11 amino acids. V shed 2 bases and J shed 5 bases, with 3 bases lying between them. The germline CDR1 and CDR2 sequences are LNHDA and SQIVND (reference sequence). CDR3 residues: CASSIRETQYF. The CDR3 bases are TGTGCCAGTAGTATAAGGGAGACCCAGTACTTC.

This chain uses TRBV29-1 with TRBJ2-7, with a weak D call TRBD2 (6 bases). The V gene's germline CDR1 is SQVTM and CDR2 ANQGSEA. The CDR3 sequence is 12 residues long. Trimming shortened V by 4 bases and J by 3 bases, and 10 bases separated the two germline ends. This chain's CDR3 is CSVGEAVYEQYF. CDR3 bases: TGCAGCGTTGGGGAGGCAGTCTACGAGCAGTACTTC.

The CDR3 sequence is CASSRPGSQSYEQYF. CDR3 sequence (DNA): TGCGCCAGCAGTCGTCCGGGGTCTCAGTCCTACGAGCAGTACTTC. The V and J genes are TRBV23-1 and TRBJ2-7, with D possibly TRBD2 on 5 matching bases. TRBV23-1 carries the ORF label, with uncertain function. V was pared by 4 bases and J by 1 base, with 14 bases between. The length of the CDR3 is 15 residues.

This clone turned up a few times. This chain links TRBV10-3 with TRBJ1-1; D remains ambiguous. The germline CDR1 and CDR2 sequences are ENHRY and SYGVKD. The CDR3 has 13 amino acids. The ends were cut back, 4 bases at V and 5 bases at J, with 11 bases in the middle. The CDR3 DNA reads TGTGCCATCAGTGGGTCTAAGGAAACTGAAGCTTTCTTT. Protein: CAISGSKETEAFF.

This clone has more than one count but fewer than ten. This chain links TRBV28 with TRBJ1-1; the D is unclear. Trimming removed 1 base from V and 2 bases from J, with 5 bases in between. Looked up from germline, CDR1 is MDHEN and CDR2 is SYDVKM. CDR3 length equals 13 residues. The CDR3 region is CASSLSGNTEAFF. The DNA for the CDR3 is TGTGCCAGCAGTTTATCCGGAAACACTGAAGCTTTCTTT.

The chain links TRBV7-3 to TRBJ2-3, with 7 positions matching TRBD2. With 5 bases clipped from V and 3 bases from J, the junction kept 11 bases outside the gene matches. CDR3 size: 16 residues. The germline gives CDR1 SGHTA, CDR2 FQGTGA. Here the CDR3 DNA reads TGTGCCAGCAGCCGCCGGGCGGGAGTTGAAACAGATACGCAGTATTTT. This gives the protein CASSRRAGVETDTQYF. Full variable domain (remainder filled in from reference TRBV7-3 and TRBJ2-3): GAGVSQTPSNKVTEKGKYVELRCDPISGHTALYWYRQSLGQGPEFLIYFQGTGAADDSGLPNDRFFAVRPEGSVSTLKIQRTERGDSAVYLCASSRRAGVETDTQYFGPGTRLTVL.

This chain connects TRBV7-3 to TRBJ2-5, with D perhaps TRBD1 or TRBD2 (5 bases each). V lost 5 bases, J lost 2 bases, and 12 bases lay in between. CDR3 length: 14 residues. Per germline, CDR1 SGHTA and CDR2 FQGTGA. In DNA form, the CDR3 reads TGTGCCAGCAGCCCAATGGGGGTACAAGAGACCCAGTACTTC. This sequence encodes CASSPMGVQETQYF.

The chain joins TRBV11-2 to TRBJ2-1; 9 bases fit TRBD2. This CDR3 spans 13 amino acids. In germline, CDR1 is SGHAT, CDR2 FQNNGV. V lost 6 bases to trimming and J lost 7 bases; unmatched junction nucleotides: 4. CDR3 DNA: TGTGCCAGCAGGGCTAGCGGGAATAATGAGCAGTTCTTC. It specifies CASRASGNNEQFF.

The chain is built from TRBV10-3 and TRBJ2-1; 8 bases match TRBD1. The trim removed 5 bases at V and 0 bases at J, leaving 3 bases unmatched. This CDR3 is built from 15 residues. The germline V gene has CDR1 ENHRY and CDR2 SYGVKD. The CDR3 sequence is CAISLGQGSYNEQFF. CDR3 in DNA: TGTGCCATCAGTCTTGGACAGGGCTCCTACAATGAGCAGTTCTTC.

The gene calls are TRBV5-4 and TRBJ2-4; unclear D gene. This CDR3 has 16 residues. Germline V CDR1 and CDR2: SGHNT, YYREEE (reference sequence). V lost 2 bases, J lost 0 bases, and 12 bases lay in between. Here the CDR3 DNA reads TGTGCCAGCAGCTTAAAGGAGCCTTTAGCCAAAAACATTCAGTACTTC. It encodes CASSLKEPLAKNIQYF. The full variable domain, with the rest looked up from reference TRBV5-4 and TRBJ2-4, is ETGVTQSPTHLIKTRGQQVTLRCSSQSGHNTVSWYQQALGQGPQFIFQYYREEENGRGNFPPRFSGLQFPNYSSELNVNALELDDSALYLCASSLKEPLAKNIQYFGAGTRLSVL.